The clone carrying this TCR beta chain is labeled medium-sized. This record belongs to a study of tumor-infiltrating lymphocytes in oesophageal squamous cell carcinoma. V lost 3 bases and J lost 0, with 9 bases in between. Germline assignment: CDR1 SGHTA and CDR2 FQGTGA. The CDR3 covers 14 residues. TCRdb independently ran MiXCR on the PCR reads; one entry per CDR3 protein. The data contain about 19,000 distinct CDR3 sequences, around 41% of them singletons. This clonotype originated in a male donor with esophageal squamous cell carcinoma. The sample was esophageal tumor tissue. The chain has TRBV7-3 and TRBJ2-7; D unclear. CDR3 nucleotides: TGTGCCAGCAGCTTGGACGGAAACTCCTACGAGCAGTACTTC. Translation: CASSLDGNSYEQYF.